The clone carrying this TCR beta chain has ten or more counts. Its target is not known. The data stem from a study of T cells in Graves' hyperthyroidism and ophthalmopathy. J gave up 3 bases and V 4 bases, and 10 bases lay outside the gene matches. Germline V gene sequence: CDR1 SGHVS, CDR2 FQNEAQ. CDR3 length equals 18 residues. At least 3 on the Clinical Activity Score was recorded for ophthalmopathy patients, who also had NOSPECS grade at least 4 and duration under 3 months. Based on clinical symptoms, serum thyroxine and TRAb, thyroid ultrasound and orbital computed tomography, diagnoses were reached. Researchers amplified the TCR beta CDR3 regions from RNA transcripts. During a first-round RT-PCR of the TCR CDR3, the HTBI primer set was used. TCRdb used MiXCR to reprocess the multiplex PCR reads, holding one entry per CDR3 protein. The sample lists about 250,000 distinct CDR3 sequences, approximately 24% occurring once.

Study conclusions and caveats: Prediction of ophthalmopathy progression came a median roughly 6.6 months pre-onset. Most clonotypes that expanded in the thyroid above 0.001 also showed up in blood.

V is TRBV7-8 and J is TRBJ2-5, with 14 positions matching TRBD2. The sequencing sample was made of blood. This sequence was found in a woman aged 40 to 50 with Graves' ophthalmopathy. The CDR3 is CASSSTSGTSGSKETQYF. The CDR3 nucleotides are TGTGCCAGCAGCTCAACTTCCGGGACTAGCGGGAGCAAAGAGACCCAGTACTTC.